This entry describes one T cell receptor (beta chain). Germline V lookup: CDR1 MGHRA, CDR2 YSYEKL. The junction had 6 bases not matched to a gene; V was cut back by 4 bases and J by 0 bases. The length of the CDR3 is 17 residues. These data belong to a study of shared clonotypes between healthy human individuals. Study-wide context: Used for every donor were three CD4 naive, three CD4 memory, two CD8 naive and one CD8 memory plate.

At the deep level, the assay was run. TCRdb's copy holds only in-frame clones and misses some; the assay was immunoSEQ multiplex PCR. The sample carries some 550,000 clones, less than 98% recorded once. This rearrangement joins TRBV4-1 to TRBJ2-1; 10 bases line up with TRBD2. The TCR sequence derives from a woman between 25 and 40 years old in good health. The sample consisted of naive CD4+ T cells sorted from blood. Subset: CD45RA+ positively selected. CDR3 coding DNA: TGCGCCAGCAGCCTGAGACTAGCGGGCAGCTCCTACAATGAGCAGTTCTTC. Protein product: CASSLRLAGSSYNEQFF.